One T cell receptor beta chain is described in this entry. Assay used: immunoSEQ multiplex PCR; TCRdb lists only in-frame clones, some missing. This sample has around 300,000 clones, with 90% found just once. Germline V lookup: CDR1 KGHDR, CDR2 SFDVKD. With 4 bases removed from V and 6 bases from J, the gap between germline ends came to 8 bases. This CDR3 comprises 12 residues. The sample is drawn from a study of blood T cell repertoires in COVID-19. The overall study: The analysed material was cDNA or gDNA that came from T cells, B-cell-depleted T cells, or PBMCs.

This rearrangement joins TRBV24-1 to TRBJ1-2, with a tentative D call TRBD1 (6 bases). The source material was PBMCs or T cells enriched from blood (not recorded which). The receptor's source is a woman aged 30 to 39 who had recovered from COVID-19. The CDR3 sequence is CATSETGHGYTF. CDR3 nucleotide sequence: TGTGCCACCAGTGAAACAGGGCATGGCTACACCTTC.